These 23 T cell receptor beta chains originate from one sample sequenced in a study of cytotoxic CD8 clonotypes in ibrutinib-treated CLL. Assay: immunoSEQ multiplex PCR; the TCRdb copy retains only in-frame clones and omits some. Counted here are around 92,000 clones, approximately 77% occurring once; the ten biggest clones make up 20% to 25%. Sequencing was performed on PBMCs, taken after 24 months of ibrutinib treatment. These receptors were taken from a human donor with chronic lymphocytic leukemia.

The chain is built from TRBV19 and TRBJ2-5; 7 bases map to TRBD1. V dropped 9 bases and J dropped 4; count of bases not matched to a gene: 11. This CDR3 is 14 amino acids long. The germline CDR1 and CDR2 sequences are LNHDA and SQIVND (reference sequence). In DNA, the CDR3 is TGTGCCAGCACAACCGCAGGGGGAAGAGAGACCCAGTACTTC. This sequence encodes CASTTAGGRETQYF.

This chain links TRBV14 with TRBJ1-1; the match to TRBD1 covers 10 bases. The CDR3 spans 17 residues. CDR1 is SGHDN, CDR2 FVKESK, per germline. The V gene end was trimmed by 0 bases and the J gene end by 4 bases; junction bases not matched to a gene: 8. The CDR3 region is CASSQDWGQGLITEAFF. The CDR3, as DNA: TGTGCCAGCAGCCAAGATTGGGGACAGGGGCTAATCACTGAAGCTTTCTTT. The full variable domain, rest sourced from reference TRBV14 and TRBJ1-1, is EAGVTQFPSHSVIEKGQTVTLRCDPISGHDNLYWYRRVMGKEIKFLLHFVKESKQDESGMPNNRFLAERTGGTYSTLKVQPAELEDSGVYFCASSQDWGQGLITEAFFGQGTRLTVV.

J is TRBJ2-3 and V is TRBV5-1, with 10 bases that match TRBD1. Germline values: CDR1 SGHRS, CDR2 YFSETQ. CDR3 length: 16 residues. V gave up 4 bases and J gave up 4 bases; unmatched junction bases: 9. The CDR3 sequence: CASSLYRQGAPDTQYF. For the CDR3, the DNA is TGCGCCAGCAGCCTGTATCGACAGGGGGCCCCAGATACGCAGTATTTT.

This clone occurred a few times. The chain joins TRBV19 to TRBJ2-1, with 8 bases matching TRBD1. This CDR3 spans 16 amino acids. Germline V lookup: CDR1 LNHDA, CDR2 SQIVND (reference sequence). The junction had 10 bases not matched to a gene; V was cut back by 6 bases and J by 3 bases. The CDR3 nucleotides are TGTGCCAGTAGGTCACCCAGGGGGCAGGGCTACAATGAGCAGTTCTTC. Protein: CASRSPRGQGYNEQFF.

This clone was observed a few times. The genes are TRBV29-1 and TRBJ2-1; a weak D match, TRBD2 (6 bases). There are 14 residues in the CDR3. Trimming removed 4 bases at V and 4 bases at J, with 14 bases between. Per the germline V gene, CDR1 is SQVTM and CDR2 is ANQGSEA. The CDR3 DNA reads as TGCAGCGTTGGGGGAGGCCTGAAATACAATGAGCAGTTCTTC. Protein product: CSVGGGLKYNEQFF.

The chain uses TRBV7-9 and TRBJ1-1; D is ambiguous. Trimming removed 1 base at V and 2 bases at J, with 5 bases between. The germline gives CDR1 SEHNR, CDR2 FQNEAQ (reference sequence). The CDR3 totals 13 residues. Here the CDR3 reads CASSLETNTEAFF. The CDR3 DNA reads as TGTGCCAGCAGCTTAGAAACCAACACTGAAGCTTTCTTT.

A single count supports this clone. The chain couples TRBV27 to TRBJ1-3, with D unclear. V shed 0 bases and J shed 0 bases, with 6 bases lying between them. Germline assignment: CDR1 MNHEY and CDR2 SMNVEV (reference sequence). The CDR3 is 15 amino acids. In DNA, the CDR3 is TGTGCCAGCAGTTTATCGGGCCTCTCTGGAAACACCATATATTTT. This codes for CASSLSGLSGNTIYF.

The rearrangement joins TRBV29-1 to TRBJ2-1; 11 nucleotides align to TRBD2. Trimming removed 6 bases from V and 5 bases from J; junction bases left unmatched: 12. The CDR3 sequence is 16 residues long. CDR1 is SQVTM and CDR2 is ANQGSEA in the germline V gene. Here the CDR3 reads CSVPIGGLAGDNEQFF. In DNA form, the CDR3 reads TGCAGCGTGCCAATAGGAGGACTAGCGGGCGACAATGAGCAGTTCTTC.

This chain uses TRBV5-1 with TRBJ1-1, with unresolved D. V shed 3 bases and J shed 0 bases, with 6 bases lying between them. The germline CDR1 and CDR2 sequences are SGHRS and YFSETQ. This CDR3 region has 13 residues. CDR3: CASSSRLNTEAFF. CDR3 in DNA: TGCGCCAGCAGCTCCCGCTTGAACACTGAAGCTTTCTTT.

The chain is built from TRBV9 and TRBJ2-7; 7 bases match TRBD2. With 3 bases clipped from V and 2 bases from J, the junction kept 8 bases outside the gene matches. The CDR3 extends over 15 amino acids. Germline CDR1 and CDR2: SGDLS and YYNGEE. The CDR3 DNA reads TGTGCCAGCAGCGGAATGGGGGGGTCTACCTACGAGCAGTACTTC. Protein sequence: CASSGMGGSTYEQYF.

V and J are TRBV15 and TRBJ2-7; perhaps D is TRBD1 or TRBD2 (6 bases each). The germline CDR1 and CDR2 sequences are LNHNV and YYDKDF (reference sequence). The CDR3 sequence is 13 residues long. V was pared by 0 bases and J by 6 bases, with 9 bases between. The CDR3 DNA reads as TGTGCCACCAGCAGAGATGGAGGGGGCGAGCAGTACTTC. Amino acids: CATSRDGGGEQYF.

The chain joins TRBV5-1 to TRBJ1-1; possible D gene TRBD1, 6 bases. The CDR3 spans 16 residues. Germline CDR1 is SGHRS and CDR2 is YFSETQ. Between the trimmed V and J ends, which lost 0 bases and 0 bases, there was a span of 12 bases. CDR3 DNA sequence: TGCGCCAGCAGCTTGGCATTGACAGGTTTGAACACTGAAGCTTTCTTT. This encodes CASSLALTGLNTEAFF. Variable domain in full (rest from reference TRBV5-1 and TRBJ1-1): KAGVTQTPRYLIKTRGQQVTLSCSPISGHRSVSWYQQTPGQGLQFLFEYFSETQRNKGNFPGRFSGRQFSNSRSEMNVSTLELGDSALYLCASSLALTGLNTEAFFGQGTRLTVV.

This clone was picked up one time. The chain employs TRBV7-8 and TRBJ2-1, with 8 bases aligning to TRBD2. The CDR3 spans 18 residues. Germline values: CDR1 SGHVS, CDR2 FQNEAQ. V gave up 6 bases and J gave up 0 bases; unmatched junction bases: 13. The CDR3 protein is CASRLVPTSGSSYNEQFF. In DNA form, the CDR3 reads TGTGCCAGCAGACTAGTCCCCACTAGCGGCAGCTCCTACAATGAGCAGTTCTTC.

The CDR3, as DNA: TGTGCAAGTCGCACGGACACGAATCAGCCCCAGCATTTT. Protein sequence: CASRTDTNQPQHF. The V gene is TRBV12-2, the J gene TRBJ1-5; the table's D gene call, TRBD1, was not cross checked with the DNA. TRBV12-2 is a pseudogene. The length of the CDR3 is 13 residues.

V is TRBV7-9 and J is TRBJ2-7; TRBD2 matches 7 bases. Germline-derived CDR1 and CDR2 are SEHNR and FQNEAQ (reference sequence). Unmatched junction bases numbered 6, after V lost 1 base and J lost 0 bases. The length of the CDR3 is 16 residues. The CDR3 nucleotides read TGTGCCAGCAGCTTAGTTCCGGGGACTACCTCCTACGAGCAGTACTTC. Encoded protein: CASSLVPGTTSYEQYF.

This clone has more than one count but fewer than ten. The CDR3 here is CASSLAALTNSYNEQFF. The CDR3 DNA sequence: TGTGCCAGCAGCTTAGCAGCCTTAACTAACTCCTACAATGAGCAGTTCTTC. The rearrangement links TRBV7-8 to TRBJ2-1, with no clear D. CDR1 and CDR2 (germline): SGHVS, FQNEAQ. This CDR3 contains 17 residues. V lost 0 bases to trimming and J lost 0 bases, with 12 bases between them. The full variable domain, its missing parts supplied by reference TRBV7-8 and TRBJ2-1, is GAGVSQSPRYKVAKRGQDVALRCDPISGHVSLFWYQQALGQGPEFLTYFQNEAQLDKSGLPSDRFFAERPEGSVSTLKIQRTQQEDSAVYLCASSLAALTNSYNEQFFGPGTRLTVL.

CDR3 DNA sequence: TGTGCCAGCAGCTCGAGGATCGGGGGTACAGATACGCAGTATTTT. This sequence encodes CASSSRIGGTDTQYF. The chain combines TRBV13 with TRBJ2-3; a weak D match, TRBD2 (6 bases). Germline loops: CDR1 PRHDT, CDR2 FYEKMQ (reference sequence). The ends were cut back, 4 bases at V and 3 bases at J, with 14 bases in the middle. This CDR3 comprises 15 residues. Variable domain in full (rest from reference TRBV13 and TRBJ2-3): AAGVIQSPRHLIKEKRETATLKCYPIPRHDTVYWYQQGPGQDPQFLISFYEKMQSDKGSIPDRFSAQQFSDYHSELNMSSLELGDSALYFCASSSRIGGTDTQYFGPGTRLTVL.

The chain links TRBV19 to TRBJ2-7; 8 bases map to TRBD1. The CDR3 loop spans 14 amino acids. Germline-derived CDR1 and CDR2 are LNHDA and SQIVND (reference sequence). The V and J ends lost 3 bases and 6 bases, in that order; junction bases with no gene match: 7. In DNA form, the CDR3 reads TGTGCCAGTAGTATTGGACAGGGTGAGCGCGAGCAGTACTTC. This codes for CASSIGQGEREQYF. Complete variable domain (other parts from reference TRBV19 and TRBJ2-7): DGGITQSPKYLFRKEGQNVTLSCEQNLNHDAMYWYRQDPGQGLRLIYYSQIVNDFQKGDIAEGYSVSREKKESFPLTVTSAQKNPTAFYLCASSIGQGEREQYFGPGTRLTVT.

J is TRBJ2-3 and V is TRBV9; TRBD2 matches at 9 bases. The CDR3 runs to 17 residues. Trimming cost V 0 bases and J 2 bases; bases outside gene matches: 7. Germline V lookup: CDR1 SGDLS, CDR2 YYNGEE. The CDR3 DNA is TGTGCCAGCAGCGTAGGACTAGCGGTAATATCCACAGATACGCAGTATTTT. Its translation: CASSVGLAVISTDTQYF.

This clone was observed many times. The chain carries TRBV10-2 and TRBJ1-2; D is perhaps TRBD1 (5 bases). V was trimmed by 5 bases and J by 8 bases, leaving 15 bases between them. From germline, CDR1 is WSHSY and CDR2 SAAADI. The CDR3 sequence is 13 residues long. The CDR3 nucleotides read TGCGCCAGCAGTCGGGACCCGCCGTGGGGCTACACCTTC. Translating gives CASSRDPPWGYTF.

V is TRBV4-3 and J is TRBJ2-1; possibly TRBD1 for D (5 bases). The length of the CDR3 is 17 residues. Germline V gives CDR1 LGHNA, CDR2 YSLEER. V was pared by 1 base and J by 1 base, with 14 bases between. The DNA for the CDR3 is TGCGCCAGCAGCCAAGTAACCGGTGCAGGGTCCTACAATGAGCAGTTCTTC. This translates into CASSQVTGAGSYNEQFF.

This clone was seen a few times. This chain links TRBV7-8 with TRBJ2-7, with TRBD2 identical over 14 bases. CDR3 length: 13 residues. Germline CDR1 reads SGHVS; CDR2 reads FQNEAQ. The V and J ends lost 8 bases and 3 bases, in that order; junction bases with no gene match: 0. The chain's CDR3 is CASGLAGGYEQYF. The CDR3 DNA reads TGTGCCAGCGGACTAGCGGGGGGCTACGAGCAGTACTTC.

The chain employs TRBV9 and TRBJ1-1; 8 bases line up with TRBD1. V dropped 4 bases and J dropped 1; count of bases not matched to a gene: 6. Germline assignment: CDR1 SGDLS and CDR2 YYNGEE. The CDR3 sequence is 15 residues long. CDR3 sequence: CASSPRGQGNTEAFF. In DNA, the CDR3 is TGTGCCAGCAGCCCAAGAGGACAGGGGAACACTGAAGCTTTCTTT.